These 30 T cell receptor beta chains came from one sample sequenced in a study of blood T cell repertoires in COVID-19. The repertoire was sequenced with immunoSEQ multiplex PCR; TCRdb's copy has only in-frame clones and lacks some. The sample holds approximately 170,000 clones; around 82% are singletons and the top ten take 1% to 1.5%. The sample taken for sequencing was peripheral blood. All receptors derive from a man aged 55 to 70 who had recovered from COVID-19.

This clone was counted only a few times. The chain links TRBV5-1 to TRBJ2-1, with 10 bases aligning to TRBD2. V gave up 5 bases and J gave up 10 bases; unmatched junction bases: 9. The CDR3 consists of 14 residues. The V gene's germline CDR1 is SGHRS and CDR2 YFSETQ. Here the CDR3 reads CASRISGGAGEQFF. DNA for the CDR3: TGCGCCAGCAGGATCAGCGGGGGGGCCGGAGAGCAGTTCTTC.

V usage is TRBV6-2 or TRBV6-3 and J usage is TRBJ1-5; D is unclear. The CDR3 consists of 16 residues. Germline CDR1 reads MNHEY; CDR2 reads SVGEGT. Trimming stripped 2 bases from V and 0 bases from J, with 11 bases between. CDR3 in DNA: TGTGCCAGCAGTTACGGGTCACGGGGTAGCAATCAGCCCCAGCATTTT. Translated, it gives CASSYGSRGSNQPQHF.

Worth noting for this clone: Given a much more abundant clone one base away, this may be a read error. The CDR3 does not end in the conserved phenylalanine or tryptophan, so this is likely a read error. The gene calls are TRBV27 and TRBJ1-2, with TRBD1 identical over 7 bases. CDR1 is MNHEY, CDR2 SMNVEV, per germline (reference sequence). This CDR3 is built from 13 residues. Trimming at V came to 6 bases and at J to 2 bases, leaving 3 bases not matched to a gene. The CDR3 bases are TGTGCCAGCAGACCGACAGGGAACTATGGCTACACCTCC. Protein product: CASRPTGNYGYTS.

The table lists this clone with a few counts. This sequence joins TRBV23-1 and TRBJ1-5; D call uncertain. TRBV23-1 is identified as an open reading frame with a role that is uncertain. The CDR3 runs to 14 residues. V was pared by 1 base and J by 6 bases, with 10 bases between. DNA for the CDR3: TGCGCCAGCAGTCAATTAGGCGAGGCTCAGCCCCAGCATTTT. It translates to CASSQLGEAQPQHF.

The V call is TRBV5-4, the J call TRBJ2-5; TRBD2 matches at 8 bases. Per germline, CDR1 SGHNT and CDR2 YYREEE (reference sequence). V lost 10 bases, J lost 0 bases, and 5 bases stayed unmatched. The CDR3 is made up of 13 amino acids. The CDR3 DNA reads TGTGCCTGCTCGGGGGGGAACCAAGAGACCCAGTACTTC. Encoded protein: CACSGGNQETQYF.

The chain employs TRBV4-2 and TRBJ1-2; no definite D call. Germline loops: CDR1 LGHNA, CDR2 YNFKEQ. V was pared by 4 bases and J by 4 bases, with 10 bases between. This CDR3 is 13 amino acids long. The CDR3 is CASSPVGSYGYTF. CDR3 DNA: TGTGCCAGCAGCCCGGTGGGCTCCTATGGCTACACCTTC.

The rearrangement uses TRBV25-1 and TRBJ2-7; D gene unclear. Deletions cut 1 base from V and 2 bases from J, with 9 bases between. Germline V gene lookup returns CDR1 MGHDK and CDR2 SYGVNS. The CDR3 is made up of 14 amino acids. The CDR3 spells CASSESHETYEQYF. The CDR3 DNA reads as TGTGCCAGCAGTGAATCTCACGAGACCTACGAGCAGTACTTC.

This chain joins TRBV2 and TRBJ2-7; 11 bases map to TRBD2. Germline CDR1 and CDR2: SNHLY and FYNNEI. This CDR3 region has 15 residues. V dropped 4 bases and J dropped 3; count of bases not matched to a gene: 5. The DNA of the CDR3 is TGTGCCAGCAGTGGGGCAACTAGCGGGGGCTACGAGCAGTACTTC. It codes for CASSGATSGGYEQYF.

V and J are TRBV19 and TRBJ2-3, with D unclear. V was trimmed by 7 bases and J by 0 bases, leaving 20 bases between them. Germline V gene sequence: CDR1 LNHDA, CDR2 SQIVND (reference sequence). CDR3 length equals 17 residues. CDR3 amino acids: CASKEVGLGPSTDTQYF. For the CDR3, the DNA is TGTGCCAGTAAAGAGGTTGGCCTTGGTCCTAGCACAGATACGCAGTATTTT.

This clone was observed a single time. This rearrangement joins TRBV7-9 to TRBJ2-2, with D possibly being TRBD2 (5 bases). The CDR3 loop spans 14 amino acids. The germline CDR1 and CDR2 sequences are SEHNR and FQNEAQ (reference sequence). Trimming shortened V by 4 bases and J by 6 bases, and 12 bases separated the two germline ends. CDR3 loop: CASSSLGWAGELFF. CDR3 sequence (DNA): TGTGCCAGCAGCTCACTAGGATGGGCCGGGGAGCTGTTTTTT. Variable domain in full (rest from reference TRBV7-9 and TRBJ2-2): DTGVSQNPRHKITKRGQNVTFRCDPISEHNRLYWYRQTLGQGPEFLTYFQNEAQLEKSRLLSDRFSAERPKGSFSTLEIQRTEQGDSAMYLCASSSLGWAGELFFGEGSRLTVL.

The rearrangement links TRBV5-1 to TRBJ2-1; 12 nucleotides agree with TRBD2. Germline CDR1 SGHRS, CDR2 YFSETQ. The V gene end was trimmed by 6 bases and the J gene end by 5 bases; junction bases not matched to a gene: 3. The length of the CDR3 is 14 residues. CDR3 in amino acids: CASILAGGHNEQFF. The CDR3 coding sequence is TGCGCCAGCATCCTAGCGGGGGGGCACAATGAGCAGTTCTTC.

The V gene is TRBV30, the J gene TRBJ2-5; 9 nucleotides agree with TRBD2. V was clipped by 0 bases and J by 5 bases; unmatched bases: 4. The CDR3 consists of 14 residues. Germline V gives CDR1 GTSNPN, CDR2 SVGIG (reference sequence). CDR3 DNA: TGTGCCTGGAGTGTCGGGACTAGCTACGAGACCCAGTACTTC. Encoded protein: CAWSVGTSYETQYF.

The V and J genes are TRBV4-1 and TRBJ1-2, with a tentative D call TRBD1 (6 bases). In germline, CDR1 is MGHRA, CDR2 YSYEKL. With 2 bases removed from V and 5 bases from J, the gap between germline ends came to 15 bases. The CDR3 is 15 amino acids. In DNA form, the CDR3 reads TGCGCCAGCAGCCAAAATGATGAGACAGGATATGGCTACACCTTC. It is translated as CASSQNDETGYGYTF.

The rearrangement uses TRBV7-2 and TRBJ2-3, with TRBD2 matching over 9 bases. V lost 4 bases and J lost 2; bases outside the gene matches: 4. There are 15 residues in the CDR3. Germline loops: CDR1 SGHTA, CDR2 FQGNSA. The chain's CDR3 is CASSSQGLATDTQYF. Here the CDR3 DNA reads TGTGCCAGCAGCTCCCAGGGACTAGCCACAGATACGCAGTATTTT. The full variable domain, rest sourced from reference TRBV7-2 and TRBJ2-3, is GAGVSQSPSNKVTEKGKDVELRCDPISGHTALYWYRQSLGQGLEFLIYFQGNSAPDKSGLPSDRFSAERTGGSVSTLTIQRTQQEDSAVYLCASSSQGLATDTQYFGPGTRLTVL.

This rearrangement joins TRBV10-3 to TRBJ1-2, with D hard to call. Germline CDR1 and CDR2: ENHRY and SYGVKD. Trimming left V 3 bases short and J 0 bases short, with 8 bases between. This CDR3 region has 14 residues. The CDR3 DNA is TGTGCCATCAGTGATTCCGCAGCTAACTATGGCTACACCTTC. It encodes CAISDSAANYGYTF.

V gene TRBV5-1 combines with J gene TRBJ2-5; 14 bases are a match to TRBD2. The CDR3 spans 16 residues. Unmatched junction bases numbered 4, after V lost 4 bases and J lost 2 bases. Germline CDR1 and CDR2: SGHRS and YFSETQ. The CDR3 DNA sequence: TGCGCCAGCAGCCGAGGACTAGCGGGGGGACAAGAGACCCAGTACTTC. This translates into CASSRGLAGGQETQYF. The complete variable domain, with remaining parts taken from reference TRBV5-1 and TRBJ2-5, reads KAGVTQTPRYLIKTRGQQVTLSCSPISGHRSVSWYQQTPGQGLQFLFEYFSETQRNKGNFPGRFSGRQFSNSRSEMNVSTLELGDSALYLCASSRGLAGGQETQYFGPGTRLLVL.

The CDR3 loop is CASSPPGTVNEKLFF. CDR3 DNA sequence: TGTGCCAGCAGTCCCCCCGGGACAGTTAATGAAAAACTGTTTTTT. The V call is TRBV5-5, the J call TRBJ1-4; 7 positions match TRBD1. V gave up 5 bases and J gave up 4 bases; unmatched junction bases: 8. CDR1 is SGHKS and CDR2 is YYEKEE in the germline V gene (reference sequence). The CDR3 spans 15 residues.

This clone showed up just a few times. The chain uses TRBV29-1 and TRBJ2-1; 8 bases align to TRBD1. J lost 4 bases, V lost 6 bases, and 8 bases had no gene match. Germline V gene sequence: CDR1 SQVTM, CDR2 ANQGSEA. The CDR3 is 14 amino acids. The DNA for the CDR3 is TGCAGCGTCGCCCCAGGGACAGGATACAATGAGCAGTTCTTC. Protein sequence: CSVAPGTGYNEQFF.

This rearrangement joins TRBV7-6 to TRBJ2-5; no firm D call. Germline lookup yields CDR1 SGHVS and CDR2 FNYEAQ. The CDR3 runs 15 residues. V lost 3 bases, J lost 0 bases, and 11 bases lay in between. In DNA form, the CDR3 reads TGTGCCAGCAGCTTTGGCGGTCCTTACCAAGAGACCCAGTACTTC. Its protein is CASSFGGPYQETQYF. Variable domain in full (rest from reference TRBV7-6 and TRBJ2-5): GAGVSQSPRYKVTKRGQDVALRCDPISGHVSLYWYRQALGQGPEFLTYFNYEAQQDKSGLPNDRFSAERPEGSISTLTIQRTEQRDSAMYRCASSFGGPYQETQYFGPGTRLLVL.

The J gene is TRBJ1-6, the V gene TRBV20-1; TRBD1 might be the D (6 bases). The CDR3 is made up of 15 amino acids. CDR1 and CDR2 (germline): DFQATT, SNEGSKA (reference sequence). The V and J ends lost 3 bases and 7 bases respectively, with 16 bases between them. The CDR3 DNA follows: TGCAGTGCTAGTGGGGGGGGACAAGGGAATTCACCCCTCCACTTT. Translated, it gives CSASGGGQGNSPLHF.

J is TRBJ1-1 and V is TRBV15; the D is unclear. Germline V gene lookup returns CDR1 LNHNV and CDR2 YYDKDF (reference sequence). Trimming pared 0 bases from V and 0 bases from J, leaving 11 bases between. This CDR3 has 16 amino acids. CDR3 sequence (DNA): TGTGCCACCAGCAGAGATCGAGTAGTGGTGAACACTGAAGCTTTCTTT. It yields the protein CATSRDRVVVNTEAFF. Using reference TRBV15 and TRBJ1-1 for the parts outside the CDR3, the full variable domain is DAMVIQNPRYQVTQFGKPVTLSCSQTLNHNVMYWYQQKSSQAPKLLFHYYDKDFNNEADTPDNFQSRRPNTSFCFLDIRSPGLGDTAMYLCATSRDRVVVNTEAFFGQGTRLTVV.

This clone was seen a handful of times. The chain couples TRBV7-2 to TRBJ1-4, with TRBD1 matching 9 bases. This CDR3 region has 14 residues. Germline CDR1 reads SGHTA; CDR2 reads FQGNSA. The trim removed 5 bases at V and 5 bases at J, leaving 3 bases unmatched. In nucleotides, the CDR3 is TGTGCCAGCAGCCTGACAGGGGGGAATGAAAAACTGTTTTTT. Translated: CASSLTGGNEKLFF.

The chain links TRBV5-4 to TRBJ1-3; D is ambiguous. Germline values: CDR1 SGHNT, CDR2 YYREEE (reference sequence). V dropped 2 bases and J dropped 2 bases, with 2 bases sitting between them. This CDR3 is built from 12 residues. DNA of the CDR3: TGTGCCAGCAGCTTCGCTGGAAACACCATATATTTT. It specifies CASSFAGNTIYF. Based on the CDR3 plus reference TRBV5-4 and TRBJ1-3, the full variable domain is ETGVTQSPTHLIKTRGQQVTLRCSSQSGHNTVSWYQQALGQGPQFIFQYYREEENGRGNFPPRFSGLQFPNYSSELNVNALELDDSALYLCASSFAGNTIYFGEGSWLTVV.

V is TRBV3-1 (or the pseudogene TRBV3-2) and J is TRBJ2-1, with 9 bases aligning to TRBD2. The germline CDR1 and CDR2 sequences are LGHDT and YNNKEL (reference sequence). V lost 2 bases to trimming and J lost 7 bases; unmatched junction nucleotides: 6. The CDR3 loop spans 15 amino acids. The chain's CDR3 is CASSQRGGAGNEQFF. For the CDR3, the DNA is TGTGCCAGCAGCCAACGCGGGGGGGCGGGGAATGAGCAGTTCTTC.

V usage is TRBV7-3 and J usage is TRBJ2-7; 9 bases fit TRBD1. The V gene's germline CDR1 is SGHTA and CDR2 FQGTGA. V was pared by 5 bases and J by 6 bases, with 8 bases of the junction left unmatched. The length of the CDR3 is 14 residues. CDR3 sequence (DNA): TGTGCCAGCAGCGCATCAACAGGGGGCGGCGAGCAGTACTTC. Its translation is CASSASTGGGEQYF.

V and J are TRBV7-2 and TRBJ2-1; 13 bases match TRBD2. CDR1 and CDR2 (germline): SGHTA, FQGNSA. J was trimmed by 7 bases and V by 5 bases; bases with no gene match: 2. This CDR3 is 14 amino acids long. Here the CDR3 DNA reads TGTGCCAGCAGCCCGGGACTAGCGGGAAATGAGCAGTTCTTC. Its protein is CASSPGLAGNEQFF. Variable domain in full (rest from reference TRBV7-2 and TRBJ2-1): GAGVSQSPSNKVTEKGKDVELRCDPISGHTALYWYRQSLGQGLEFLIYFQGNSAPDKSGLPSDRFSAERTGGSVSTLTIQRTQQEDSAVYLCASSPGLAGNEQFFGPGTRLTVL.

The CDR3 sequence: CASSQTQGAGYGYTF. The CDR3 nucleotides read TGTGCCAGCTCACAAACACAGGGGGCCGGGTATGGCTACACCTTC. J is TRBJ1-2 and V is TRBV18, with TRBD1 matching over 9 bases. Germline lookup yields CDR1 KGHSH and CDR2 LQKENI. This CDR3 has 15 residues. With 4 bases clipped from V and 5 bases from J, the junction kept 8 bases outside the gene matches. The full variable domain, its missing parts supplied by reference TRBV18 and TRBJ1-2, is NAGVMQNPRHLVRRRGQEARLRCSPMKGHSHVYWYRQLPEEGLKFMVYLQKENIIDESGMPKERFSAEFPKEGPSILRIQQVVRGDSAAYFCASSQTQGAGYGYTFGSGTRLTVV.

This clone was seen a single time. CDR3 DNA: TGTGCCAGCAGCGTCCTACCGGGACAGGGGAATGAGCAGTTCTTC. It translates to CASSVLPGQGNEQFF. The chain joins TRBV9 to TRBJ2-1, with 10 bases aligning to TRBD1. This CDR3 region has 15 residues. J was trimmed by 7 bases and V by 2 bases; bases with no gene match: 6. From germline, CDR1 is SGDLS and CDR2 YYNGEE. Drawing the rest from reference TRBV9 and TRBJ2-1, the complete variable domain is DSGVTQTPKHLITATGQRVTLRCSPRSGDLSVYWYQQSLDQGLQFLIQYYNGEERAKGNILERFSAQQFPDLHSELNLSSLELGDSALYFCASSVLPGQGNEQFFGPGTRLTVL.

The chain recombines TRBV7-6 with TRBJ2-7, with 12 bases fitting TRBD1. The length of the CDR3 is 15 residues. V was clipped by 5 bases and J by 6 bases; unmatched bases: 8. Per germline, CDR1 SGHVS and CDR2 FNYEAQ. The DNA for the CDR3 is TGTGCCAGCAGCACGGGGACAGGGGGCAGGGGCGAGCAGTACTTC. This sequence encodes CASSTGTGGRGEQYF.

The chain employs TRBV4-2 and TRBJ1-1; D possibly corresponds to TRBD1 (5 bases). Trimming left V 0 bases short and J 9 bases short, with 14 bases between. This CDR3 is built from 14 residues. CDR1 and CDR2 (germline): LGHNA, YNFKEQ. The CDR3 DNA sequence: TGTGCCAGCAGCCAAGATACGGGGGGTGAGAAAGCTTTCTTT. Amino acid sequence: CASSQDTGGEKAFF.